This TCR beta chain was sequenced during a study of T cell repertoires in cytomegalovirus infection. About the research overall: Well-studied HLA-B-restricted epitopes and recently identified HLA-C-restricted epitopes of CMV were both used in the study. Public signatures in TCR beta pointed to CMV infection and matching HLA type. Study outcomes and limitations: HLA-C-restricted CMV clonotypes gave the most frequent clonotype in two of eight donors.

This clonotype was seen repeatedly, ten times or more. Antigen: not known. The V gene end was trimmed by 7 bases and the J gene end by 3 bases; junction bases not matched to a gene: 8. Germline V gives CDR1 SEHNR, CDR2 FQNEAQ (reference sequence). The CDR3 runs 16 residues. TCRdb processed the reads anew with MiXCR; each CDR3 protein has one entry. The table includes roughly 800,000 distinct CDR3 sequences, 25% to 30% detected once. The sequence came from a human donor in good health (CMV status not recorded). Some clones in this sample may be carry-over from other donors' samples. This sequence joins TRBV7-9 and TRBJ2-3, with TRBD2 matching 12 bases. Sequenced material: cultured CD8+ T cells from PBMCs, taken from culture after CMV antigen stimulation. The DNA of the CDR3 is TGTGCCAGCACAGCCCCTAGCGGGGGGGCAACAGATACGCAGTATTTT. Encoded protein: CASTAPSGGATDTQYF. The full variable domain, completed using reference TRBV7-9 and TRBJ2-3, is DTGVSQNPRHKITKRGQNVTFRCDPISEHNRLYWYRQTLGQGPEFLTYFQNEAQLEKSRLLSDRFSAERPKGSFSTLEIQRTEQGDSAMYLCASTAPSGGATDTQYFGPGTRLTVL.